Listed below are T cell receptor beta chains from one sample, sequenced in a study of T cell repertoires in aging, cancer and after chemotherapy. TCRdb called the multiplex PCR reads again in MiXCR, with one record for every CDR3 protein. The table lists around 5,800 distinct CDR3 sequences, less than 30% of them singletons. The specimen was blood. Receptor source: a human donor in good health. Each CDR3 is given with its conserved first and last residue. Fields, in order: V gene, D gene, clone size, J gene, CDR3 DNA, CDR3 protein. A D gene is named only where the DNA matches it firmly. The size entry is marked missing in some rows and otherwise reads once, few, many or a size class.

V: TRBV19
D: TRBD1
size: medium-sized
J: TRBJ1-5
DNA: TGTGCCAGTAGTATCTCTGGGACAGGGTCCAATCAGCCCCAGCATTTT
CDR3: CASSISGTGSNQPQHF

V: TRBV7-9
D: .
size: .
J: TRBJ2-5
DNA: TGTGCCAGCAGCTTAGCGGGGGAGAGGGAGACCCAGTACTTC
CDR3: CASSLAGERETQYF

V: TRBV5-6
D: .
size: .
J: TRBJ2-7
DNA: TGTGCCAGCAGCTCCCTATACAGGTGGGACTACGAGCAGTACTTC
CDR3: CASSSLYRWDYEQYF

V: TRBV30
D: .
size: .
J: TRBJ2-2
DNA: TGTGCCTGGAGTGATCCGGGGGAGGTCACCGGGGAGCTGTTTTTT
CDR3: CAWSDPGEVTGELFF

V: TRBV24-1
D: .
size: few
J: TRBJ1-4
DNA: TGTGCCACCAGTGATTCCAGGTGGAGGGATGAAAAACTGTTTTTT
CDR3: CATSDSRWRDEKLFF

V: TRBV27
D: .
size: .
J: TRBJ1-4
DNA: TGTGCCAGCAGTCCAGACACGTCTAATGAAAAACTGTTTTTT
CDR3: CASSPDTSNEKLFF

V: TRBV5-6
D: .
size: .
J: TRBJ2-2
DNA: TGTGCCAGCAGCTTTCGGCAGGGGTTGACCGGGGAGCTGTTTTTT
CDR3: CASSFRQGLTGELFF

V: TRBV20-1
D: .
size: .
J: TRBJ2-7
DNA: TGCAGTGCTAGAGGCAGGGGGGCTGACTACGAGCAGTACTTC
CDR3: CSARGRGADYEQYF

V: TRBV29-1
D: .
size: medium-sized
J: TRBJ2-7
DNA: TGCAGCGTTGAAGGGTTCGGCAGTTTAGACTACGAGCAGTACTTC
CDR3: CSVEGFGSLDYEQYF

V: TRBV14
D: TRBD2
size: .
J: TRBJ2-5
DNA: TGTGCCAGCAGCCAAGGAACGGCTAGCGGGAGGGAGACCCAGTACTTC
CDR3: CASSQGTASGRETQYF

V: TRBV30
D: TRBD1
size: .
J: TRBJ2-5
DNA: TGTGCCTGGAGGCCACAGGGGGAGACCCAGTACTTC
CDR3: CAWRPQGETQYF

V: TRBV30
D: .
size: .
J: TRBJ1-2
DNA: TGTGCCTCCGGGGGAAGGGGCTACACCTTC
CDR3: CASGGRGYTF

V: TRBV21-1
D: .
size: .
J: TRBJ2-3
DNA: TGTGCCAGCATACCCACCTTCTGGCAGACGAAACCCACAGATACGCAGTATTTT
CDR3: CASIPTFWQTKPTDTQYF

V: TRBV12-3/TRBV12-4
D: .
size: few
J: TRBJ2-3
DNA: TGTGCCAGCAGTTTTGGGTCCGCTTCTCCTAGCACAGATACGCAGTATTTT
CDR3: CASSFGSASPSTDTQYF

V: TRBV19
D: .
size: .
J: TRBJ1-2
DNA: TGTGCCAGTACGACCTTCGGGACGGACTATGGCTACACCTTC
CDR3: CASTTFGTDYGYTF

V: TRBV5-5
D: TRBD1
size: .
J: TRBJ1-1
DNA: TGTGCCAGCAGGGGGACAGGGAGAGCCTCTGAAGCTTTCTTT
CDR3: CASRGTGRASEAFF

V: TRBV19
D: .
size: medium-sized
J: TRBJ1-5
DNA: TGTGCCAGTAGTGACTGGGGGGGGACGGATCAGCCCCAGCATTTT
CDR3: CASSDWGGTDQPQHF

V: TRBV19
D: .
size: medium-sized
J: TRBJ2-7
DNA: TGTGCCAGTAGTAGCGGTGTCGCCTACGAGCAGTACTTC
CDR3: CASSSGVAYEQYF

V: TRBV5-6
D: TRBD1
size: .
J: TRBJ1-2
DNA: TGTGCCAGCAGCTTGGCCGGGACAGGGATCTTTGGTTACACCTTC
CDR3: CASSLAGTGIFGYTF

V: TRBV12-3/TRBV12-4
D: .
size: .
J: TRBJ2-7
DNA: TGTGCCAGCAGCATAGGACAGCGCGGGGGCAGGGGGGAGCAGTACTTC
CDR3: CASSIGQRGGRGEQYF

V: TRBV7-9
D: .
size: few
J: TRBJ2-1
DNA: TGTGCCAGCAGCTCCGTTCTGACCAATGAGCAGTTCTTC
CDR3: CASSSVLTNEQFF

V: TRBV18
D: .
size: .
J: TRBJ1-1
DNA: TGTGCCAGCTCACTGGGGCGAACTGAAGCTTTCTTT
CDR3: CASSLGRTEAFF

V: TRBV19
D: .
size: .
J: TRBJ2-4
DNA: TGTGCCAGTAGCCGTCCGATGCTAGGAGGGGGCTTCTCCAAAAACATTCAGTACTTC
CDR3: CASSRPMLGGGFSKNIQYF

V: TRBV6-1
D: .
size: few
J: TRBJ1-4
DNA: TGTGCCAGCAGTGAGGGGTTCGGGAATGAAAAACTGTTTTTT
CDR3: CASSEGFGNEKLFF

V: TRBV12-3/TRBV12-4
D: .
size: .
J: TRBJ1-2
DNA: TGTGCCAGTCAAGGGCTGGGGGGCTATGGCTACACCTTC
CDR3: CASQGLGGYGYTF

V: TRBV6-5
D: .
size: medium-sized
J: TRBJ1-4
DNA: TGTGCCAGCAGTTACTCTAAGTCGGGTGAAAAACTGTTTTTT
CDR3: CASSYSKSGEKLFF

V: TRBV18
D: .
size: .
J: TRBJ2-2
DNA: TGTGCCAGCTCACCAACCGGGCTCGGGAGAACCGGGGAGCTGTTTTTT
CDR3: CASSPTGLGRTGELFF

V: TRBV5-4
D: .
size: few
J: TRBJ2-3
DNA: TGTGCCAGCAGTCATGGTGGGACCCGATTCACAGATACGCAGTATTTT
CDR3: CASSHGGTRFTDTQYF